Shown below are 9 T cell receptor beta chains from a single sample sequenced in a study of tissue T cells after allogeneic stem cell transplantation. Here immunoSEQ multiplex PCR was the method, and the copy in TCRdb shows in-frame clones only, minus some. The repertoire holds about 43,000 clones, with approximately 92% as singletons. The sequencing used blood, collected before transplantation. These TCRs come from a woman aged 40 to 75 who later had graft-versus-host disease after an allogeneic stem cell transplant.

The chain has TRBV28 and TRBJ2-1; D is ambiguous. V shed 4 bases and J shed 4 bases, with 5 bases lying between them. The CDR3 runs to 12 residues. CDR1 is MDHEN, CDR2 SYDVKM, per germline. The CDR3 DNA follows: TGTGCCAGCAGTTACAAGTACAATGAGCAGTTCTTC. The encoded protein is CASSYKYNEQFF. The full variable domain, in which reference TRBV28 and TRBJ2-1 provide the parts outside the CDR3, is DVKVTQSSRYLVKRTGEKVFLECVQDMDHENMFWYRQDPGLGLRLIYFSYDVKMKEKGDIPEGYSVSREKKERFSLILESASTNQTSMYLCASSYKYNEQFFGPGTRLTVL.

The V call is TRBV7-2, the J call TRBJ2-5, with TRBD2 matching over 10 bases. Germline V lookup: CDR1 SGHTA, CDR2 FQGNSA. The CDR3 length is 13 residues. CDR3 region: CASSGRVQETQYF. The CDR3 DNA is TGTGCGTCTAGCGGGAGAGTTCAAGAGACCCAGTACTTC.

The chain carries TRBV19 and TRBJ1-1, with a tentative D call TRBD1 (5 bases). Trimming shortened V by 5 bases and J by 5 bases, and 15 bases separated the two germline ends. Looked up from germline, CDR1 is LNHDA and CDR2 is SQIVND (reference sequence). The CDR3 extends over 14 amino acids. The DNA for the CDR3 is TGTGCCAGTAGTCCCTCCCACGGGGGGACTGAAGCTTTCTTT. It translates to CASSPSHGGTEAFF.

The chain joins TRBV10-3 to TRBJ1-1; D is unclear. CDR3 size: 13 residues. Trimming shortened V by 0 bases and J by 4 bases, and 6 bases separated the two germline ends. Germline V gene data show CDR1 as ENHRY and CDR2 as SYGVKD. CDR3 sequence reads: CAISESEFTEAFF. DNA of the CDR3: TGTGCCATCAGTGAGTCGGAATTCACTGAAGCTTTCTTT.

J is TRBJ1-1 and V is TRBV10-2; D unclear. Trimming left V 5 bases short and J 7 bases short, with 8 bases between. This CDR3 has 11 residues. Germline CDR1 and CDR2: WSHSY and SAAADI. The CDR3 DNA follows: TGCGCCAGCAGTCGGGTGAATGAAGCTTTCTTT. It encodes CASSRVNEAFF.

The chain combines TRBV5-6 with TRBJ1-2, with D possibly being TRBD1 (5 bases). Deletions cut 5 bases from V and 7 bases from J, with 15 bases between. The CDR3 loop spans 13 amino acids. Germline CDR1 is SGHDT and CDR2 is YYEEEE. The chain's CDR3 is CASRPDSLSGYTF. As DNA, the CDR3 is TGTGCCAGCAGGCCCGACAGTCTGTCTGGCTACACCTTC.

The chain uses TRBV7-2 and TRBJ2-7, with 9 bases identical to TRBD2. The CDR3 has 15 amino acids. CDR1 is SGHTA, CDR2 FQGNSA, per germline. V shed 4 bases, J shed 2 bases, and the junction held 6 bases outside the gene matches. The DNA for the CDR3 is TGTGCCAGCAGCTCCATGACTAGCGGCCCCTACGAGCAGTACTTC. This translates into CASSSMTSGPYEQYF.

The J gene is TRBJ2-1, the V gene TRBV18, with 7 bases fitting TRBD2. This CDR3 spans 11 amino acids. Germline values: CDR1 KGHSH, CDR2 LQKENI. J lost 9 bases, V lost 9 bases, and 5 bases had no gene match. This CDR3 reads CASSIAGEQFF. The DNA of the CDR3 is TGTGCCAGTTCCATAGCGGGTGAGCAGTTCTTC.

The J gene is TRBJ2-2, the V gene TRBV5-4, with TRBD1 matching over 7 bases. Trimming took 4 bases from V and 0 from J; bases not matched to a gene: 6. The CDR3 is 16 residues long. CDR1 SGHNT and CDR2 YYREEE come from the germline V gene (reference sequence). CDR3 sequence (DNA): TGTGCCAGCAGCCCACGGGACAGCACGAACACCGGGGAGCTGTTTTTT. It specifies CASSPRDSTNTGELFF.